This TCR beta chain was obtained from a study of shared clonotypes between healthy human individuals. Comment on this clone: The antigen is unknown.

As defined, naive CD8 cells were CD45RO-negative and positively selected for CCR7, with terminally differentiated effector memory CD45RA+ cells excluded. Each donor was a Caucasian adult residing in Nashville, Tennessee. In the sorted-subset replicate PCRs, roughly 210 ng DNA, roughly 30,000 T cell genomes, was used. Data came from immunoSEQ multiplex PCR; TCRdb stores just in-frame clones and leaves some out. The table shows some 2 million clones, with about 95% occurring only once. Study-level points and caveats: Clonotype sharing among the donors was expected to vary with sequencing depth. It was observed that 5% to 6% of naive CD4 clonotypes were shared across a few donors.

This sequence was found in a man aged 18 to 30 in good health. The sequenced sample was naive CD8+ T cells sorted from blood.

DNA for the CDR3: TGTGCCAGCAGCCCAACGGGACTAGCGATAACCTACAATGAGCAGTTCTTC. Translating gives CASSPTGLAITYNEQFF. This sequence joins TRBV7-9 and TRBJ2-1; 10 bases line up with TRBD2. This CDR3 region has 17 residues. V shed 5 bases, J shed 2 bases, and the junction held 9 bases outside the gene matches. The V gene's germline CDR1 is SEHNR and CDR2 FQNEAQ (reference sequence). Looking up the rest from reference TRBV7-9 and TRBJ2-1 gives the full variable domain: DTGVSQNPRHKITKRGQNVTFRCDPISEHNRLYWYRQTLGQGPEFLTYFQNEAQLEKSRLLSDRFSAERPKGSFSTLEIQRTEQGDSAMYLCASSPTGLAITYNEQFFGPGTRLTVL.